This is a list of T cell receptor beta chains from one sample in a study of blood T cell repertoires in COVID-19. Profiling relied on immunoSEQ multiplex PCR, and the TCRdb table lists in-frame clones only, not all of them. Of nearly 200,000 clones in the sample, approximately 80% were seen once. Source material: peripheral blood. Source of these receptors: a man between 60 and 75 years old with COVID-19, enrolled during active disease. Each CDR3 is given with its conserved first and last residue.

>TRBV7-2|TRBJ1-2
CASSMDRDNYGYTF
>TRBV14|TRBJ1-1
CASSRNPGGTEAFF
>TRBV20-1|TRBJ2-3
CSASSGVIPDTQYF
>TRBV6-5|TRBJ1-2
CASKEGGEVIITF
>TRBV5-1|TRBJ2-2
CASSRNRGAGGNTGELFF
>TRBV12-5|TRBJ2-7
CASGLGLRSLESYEQYF
>TRBV7-9|TRBJ2-1
CASSPAGGYNEQFF
>TRBV10-1|TRBJ2-7
CASSEGQIIPYEQYF
>TRBV19|TRBJ1-6
CASHPGQTNSPLHF
>TRBV7-9|TRBJ1-6
CASSLATQRGGSPLHF
>TRBV27|TRBJ1-2
CASSLSRTGPYGYTF
>TRBV5-5|TRBJ1-4
CASSRDRNEKLFF
>TRBV14|TRBJ2-7
CASSRVPSYEQYF
>TRBV3-1/TRBV3-2|TRBJ2-5
CASSRRGGETQYF
>TRBV5-5|TRBJ2-6
CASSRQINFSGANVLTF
>TRBV5-1|TRBJ2-7
CASSLGETSGPGYPYEQYF
>TRBV29-1|TRBJ1-2
CSVPSGGHFYGYTF
>TRBV6-5|TRBJ1-3
CASTKGVKGNTIYF